Detailed here is one T cell receptor beta chain. Its specificity is not known. Germline CDR1 and CDR2: DFQATT and SNEGSKA (reference sequence). The V segment lost 5 bases and the J segment 0 bases; nucleotides outside the gene matches: 14. This CDR3 contains 17 residues. Primers used in a second PCR of about 7 to 12 cycles were a sample-barcoded 5' primer and a J-beta primer mix. From the 5' RACE reads, TCRdb called clonotypes with MiXCR, one entry per CDR3 protein. The table includes some 1.8 million distinct CDR3 sequences, 30% to 40% detected once. The sample originates from a study of blood T cells in healthy people across ages. In the study overall: Through template switching, about one barcoded beta molecule was captured per two T cells, as measured in model experiments.

Samples had at least 7 million PBMCs isolated from them. General study results and limits: Naive T cell percentage by flow cytometry tracked strongly with beta diversity.

This chain uses TRBV20-1 with TRBJ2-3; 7 bases agree with TRBD2. This receptor was taken from a human donor in good health. The sequencing sample was made of blood. The CDR3 DNA follows: TGCAGTGCTTTTTTCGCGGCGGGACTAACTAGCACAGATACGCAGTATTTT. Its protein is CSAFFAAGLTSTDTQYF.